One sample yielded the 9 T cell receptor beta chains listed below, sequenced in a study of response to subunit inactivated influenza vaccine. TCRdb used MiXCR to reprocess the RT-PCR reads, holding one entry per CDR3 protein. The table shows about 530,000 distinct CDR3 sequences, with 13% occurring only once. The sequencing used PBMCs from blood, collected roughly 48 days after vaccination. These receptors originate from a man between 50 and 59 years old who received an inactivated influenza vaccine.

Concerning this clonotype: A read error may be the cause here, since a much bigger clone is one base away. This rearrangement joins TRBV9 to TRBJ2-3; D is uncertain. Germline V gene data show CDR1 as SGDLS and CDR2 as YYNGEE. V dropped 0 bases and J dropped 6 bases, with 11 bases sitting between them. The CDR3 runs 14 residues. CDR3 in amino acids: CASSVDAEEDTQYF. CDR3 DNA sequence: TGTGCCAGCAGCGTAGATGCAGAGGAGGATACGCAGTATTTT.

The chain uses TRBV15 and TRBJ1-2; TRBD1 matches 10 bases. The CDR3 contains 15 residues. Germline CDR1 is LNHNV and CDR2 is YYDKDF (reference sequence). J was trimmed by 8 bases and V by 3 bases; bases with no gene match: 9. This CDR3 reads CATSRGQGFAGGYTF. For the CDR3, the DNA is TGTGCCACCAGCAGGGGACAGGGGTTCGCGGGGGGCTACACCTTC.

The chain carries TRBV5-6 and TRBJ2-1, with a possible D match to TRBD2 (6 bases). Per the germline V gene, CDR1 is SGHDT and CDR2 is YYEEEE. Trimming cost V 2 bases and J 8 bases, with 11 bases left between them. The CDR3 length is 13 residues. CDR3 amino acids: CASSFGTLDEQFF. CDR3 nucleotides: TGTGCCAGCAGCTTCGGGACTCTTGATGAGCAGTTCTTC.

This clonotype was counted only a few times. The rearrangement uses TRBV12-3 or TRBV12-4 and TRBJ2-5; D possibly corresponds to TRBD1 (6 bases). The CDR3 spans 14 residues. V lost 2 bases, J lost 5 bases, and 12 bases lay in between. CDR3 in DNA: TGTGCCAGCAGTTTAAACAGGGTGCGGGAGACCCAGTACTTC. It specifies CASSLNRVRETQYF.

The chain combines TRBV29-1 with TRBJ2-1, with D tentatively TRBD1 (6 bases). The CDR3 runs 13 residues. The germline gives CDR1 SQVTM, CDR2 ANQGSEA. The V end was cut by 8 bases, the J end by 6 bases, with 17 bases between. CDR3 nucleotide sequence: TGCAGCACACGACAAGGGGGTGTCAATGAGCAGTTCTTC. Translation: CSTRQGGVNEQFF.

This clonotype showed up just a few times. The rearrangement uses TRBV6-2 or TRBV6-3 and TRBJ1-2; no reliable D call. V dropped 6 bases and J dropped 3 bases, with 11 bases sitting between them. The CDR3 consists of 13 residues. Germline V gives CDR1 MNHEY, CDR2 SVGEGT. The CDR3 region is CASSYGIYYGYTF. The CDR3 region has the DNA TGTGCCAGCAGCTACGGGATCTACTATGGCTACACCTTC.

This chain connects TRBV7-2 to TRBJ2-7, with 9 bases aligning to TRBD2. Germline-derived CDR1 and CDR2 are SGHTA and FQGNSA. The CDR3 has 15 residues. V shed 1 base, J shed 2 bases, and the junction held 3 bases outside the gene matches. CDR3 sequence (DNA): TGTGCCAGCAGCTTAGATAGGACTAGCGCCTACGAGCAGTACTTC. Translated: CASSLDRTSAYEQYF.

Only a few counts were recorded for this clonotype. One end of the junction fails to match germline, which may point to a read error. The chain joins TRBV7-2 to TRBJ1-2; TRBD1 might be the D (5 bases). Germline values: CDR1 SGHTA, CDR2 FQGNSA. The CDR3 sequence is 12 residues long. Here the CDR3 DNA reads TGTGCCAGCAGCCCCCTCTCCGGGACGCCCTACTTC. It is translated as CASSPLSGTPYF.

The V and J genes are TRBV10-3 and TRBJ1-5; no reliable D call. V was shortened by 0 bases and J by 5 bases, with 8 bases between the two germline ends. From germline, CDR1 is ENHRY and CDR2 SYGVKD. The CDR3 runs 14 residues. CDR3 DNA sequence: TGTGCCATCAGTGAGTCTGCGGGGTATCAGCCCCAGCATTTT. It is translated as CAISESAGYQPQHF.